Sequencing of this T cell receptor beta chain was carried out in a study of a mutant IDH1 vaccine in newly diagnosed glioma. Looking at the study overall: V12 fell at week 35 and V13, the study end, at week 47.

Only in-frame clones appear in the TCRdb table, and some are missing; sequencing was by immunoSEQ multiplex PCR. The sample includes tens of thousands of clones, around 60% of them seen just once. This clone was detected only a few times. As yet, its antigen is unknown. This CDR3 contains 13 residues. Noted time point: week 47, end of study. Doses of 300 ug of mutant IDH1 20-mer peptide were given with topical imiquimod. Sequencing was performed on peripheral blood mononuclear cells (PBMCs), taken from a glioma patient whose treatment included an IDH1 peptide vaccine. The rearrangement uses TRBV21-1 and TRBJ1-1. TRBV21-1 is termed a pseudogene. The TCR comes from a man aged 40-49 years with glioma. Some clones in this sample may be carry-over from other donors' samples. The CDR3 DNA reads as TGTGCCAGCAGCAAAGCAGGAGGGGCCAGAGCTTTCTTT. It yields the protein CASSKAGGARAFF.